This TCR beta chain was sequenced in a study of radiotherapy plus CTLA-4 blockade in lung cancer (dated by TCRdb to the late 2010s). As for the study more broadly: Among enrolled patients, 18% had an objective response and 31% reached disease control. On the study overall, not on this receptor specifically: The strongest predictors of response, as reported, were early dynamic changes in blood T cell clones along with a rise in serum interferon-beta after radiation. TCR clones derived from tumors expanded in peripheral blood after treatment with radiotherapy and ipilimumab.

Library preparation employed the immunoSEQ multiplex PCR assay. TCRdb re-hosts the immuneACCESS table, in-frame sequences only. Its copies lack some clones; in the studies checked, an unresolved V gene accounts for under half of them, and the cause for the rest is not known. The sample has more than 65,000 clones on record, 83% of them singletons. 0.82% of the sample is held by the ten biggest clonotypes. In this sample, this clone turned up once. Which antigen it targets is not known. No much larger clone is present one base from it, and per-base qualities are unavailable. The study evaluated CTLA-4 blockade (ipilimumab) given together with focal radiation therapy in patients who had chemo-refractory metastatic non-small-cell lung cancer. Its CDR3 holds 15 amino acids, cysteine through phenylalanine. CDR3 DNA only is kept here, 45 bases in frame from base 1. V and J are trimmed by 4 bases and 6 bases, and the gene matches miss 7 bases of the junction. As encoded in the germline V gene, CDR1 is SNHLY while CDR2 is FYNNEI.

The source material was peripheral blood, sampled from a patient treated with radiotherapy plus ipilimumab. The chain couples TRBV2 to TRBJ2-1, with TRBD1 matching 9 junction bases. This sequence was found in a human donor with non-small cell lung cancer who had stable disease on radiotherapy plus ipilimumab. This receptor carries the CDR3 CASSVLGQGPNEQFF. The base sequence is TGTGCCAGCAGTGTTTTGGGACAGGGACCCAATGAGCAGTTCTTC.